This T cell receptor beta chain was sequenced for a study of blood T cell repertoires in COVID-19. Study-level background: Acute and convalescent COVID-19 samples came from the United States, Italy and Spain. T cells, B-cell-depleted T cells, or PBMCs supplied cDNA or gDNA.

Per the authors' pipeline: Estimation of nucleated cell counts relied on the amplification of reference gene primers. Clones were read by immunoSEQ multiplex PCR, and TCRdb kept only the in-frame ones, dropping some. V, J and clone size are taken as reported in that table, and D and trimming were inferred from the DNA itself. The sample includes more than 150,000 clones, 80% of them seen just once. This clone showed up just once. This sequence originates from a man in his sixties with acute or convalescent COVID-19. Sequenced: peripheral blood.

CDR3: CAWGGTSGRARRGDTQYF. In nucleotides, the CDR3 is TGTGCCTGGGGCGGGACTAGCGGGAGGGCCAGGAGAGGAGATACGCAGTATTTT. This chain uses TRBV30 with TRBJ2-3, with TRBD2 matching over 16 bases. The CDR3 is 18 amino acids. With V trimmed by 5 bases and J by 5 bases, 13 bases remained unmatched. Germline V gene sequence: CDR1 GTSNPN, CDR2 SVGIG (reference sequence). The complete variable domain, with remaining parts taken from reference TRBV30 and TRBJ2-3, reads SQTIHQWPATLVQPVGSPLSLECTVEGTSNPNLYWYRQAAGRGLQLLFYSVGIGQISSEVPQNLSASRPQDRQFILSSKKLLLSDSGFYLCAWGGTSGRARRGDTQYFGPGTRLTVL.